This TCR beta chain was captured in a study of T cell responses to AZD1222 COVID-19 vaccine (dated by TCRdb to the early 2020s). Regarding the complete study: TCR sequencing was performed for 233 trial participants, of whom roughly 200 were given two doses of AZD1222 and about 25 were given two doses of MenACWY control vaccine. Enrollment into the trials was organized by age into subgroups of 18-55, 56-69 and 70-plus years, and those subgroups contained about 150, 27 and 61 TCR-sequenced participants, respectively. What the study reported, not specific to this receptor: Only a handful of AZD1222 recipients were SARS-CoV-2 seropositive at baseline, limiting conclusions about previously exposed vaccinees. A significant rise in spike-specific TCR breadth and depth was observed after two AZD1222 doses relative to day 0 and relative to MenACWY recipients. CD4 TCRs associated with the vaccine covered the entire spike protein, and the dominant responses were in regions 160-218 and 743-854. The 56-69-year group was small, and its depth increase did not reach significance, likely because of low power. Because no samples from the day 14 peak response were available, repertoires could be characterized only after the peak T cell response. Most participants were white British and females outnumbered males, and the authors suggested that clonal diversity may have been underestimated. Reportedly, almost half of the unique spike-specific TCRs recognized epitopes lying outside the regions that are mutated in the B.1.351 and B.1.1.7 variants.

The CDR3 regions of human TCRbeta chains were subjected to immunosequencing. As for the authors' bioinformatics: Repertoire TCRs were checked for matches against a reference library of SARS-CoV-2-specific TCRs that had been generated using the MIRA antigen-specificity platform. Breadth was defined as the fraction of unique TCRs that were SARS-CoV-2-associated, and depth was defined as the fraction of total T cells that were SARS-CoV-2-associated. Using the MIRA data, each spike-specific TCR was mapped to the spike region that the TCR reacts to and placed in a CD4 or CD8 class. Log10-transformed breadth and depth values were compared by one-way ANOVA with Sidak's multiple comparisons tests. TCRdb mirrors the immuneACCESS table, restricted to in-frame sequences. Some clones are absent from its copies; in checked studies, under half trace to an unresolved V gene, and the reason for the others is unknown. Clone size and the V and J calls come from that table; the DNA yielded D and trimming. Here the sample has fewer than 250,000 clones; 90% to 95% occur a single time. The top ten clones comprise roughly 1% of the sample.

Turning to this clone: This receptor's antigen is unknown. No base quality values were provided; no much bigger clone lies one nucleotide off.

CDR1 and CDR2, per the germline V gene (reference sequence), are MNHEY and SMNVEV. The CDR3, cysteine through phenylalanine, is 14 amino acids long. The entry retains the CDR3 DNA only, 42 bases that are in frame from base 1. V ends up 3 bases short and J 13 bases short, with an unmatched junction base count of 4. The sample's time point label, in plain terms: baseline before first vaccination. The intended sense of this specimen's treatment or condition label: meningococcal conjugate vaccine given as trial control. Vaccinee samples were obtained from the UK trials COV001 and COV002, which included a single-blind randomized controlled phase 2/3 trial of AZD1222 (ChAdOx1 nCoV-19) in healthy adults. For TCRbeta chain sequencing, PBMC samples from trial participants were taken at day 0 and at day 28 after the second dose.

The sample was peripheral blood, taken on day 0 of MenACWY control vaccination. This receptor was taken from an adult in good health. The chain links TRBV27 with TRBJ2-1; the junction holds 15 bases that match TRBD2. The CDR3 is CASSLRGLAGGQFF. Here is the DNA: TGTGCCAGCAGTTTGAGGGGACTAGCGGGGGGACAGTTCTTC.